These 20 T cell receptor beta chains came from one sample sequenced in a study of CD4 T cell repertoires in COVID-19. Antigen-reactive proliferating T cell lines came from CFSE-labeled cells given autologous monocytes and SARS-CoV-2 spike or nucleoprotein. Libraries were prepared by immunoSEQ multiplex PCR; TCRdb keeps only in-frame clonotypes and omits some of them. This sample has 1,400 to 1,500 clones, with around 15% found just once. No antigen has been identified for these receptors. The specimen was central memory CD4+ T cells, cultured in vitro, collected after recovery from COVID-19. The receptor set was obtained from a human donor who had COVID-19.

V gene TRBV10-3 combines with J gene TRBJ2-3, with TRBD1 matching 8 bases. J gave up 5 bases and V 3 bases, and 7 bases lay outside the gene matches. Germline CDR1 is ENHRY and CDR2 is SYGVKD. This CDR3 region has 15 residues. The DNA for the CDR3 is TGTGCCATCAGTGAAACAGGGGGTCTCGGAGATACGCAGTATTTT. It translates to CAISETGGLGDTQYF.

This clone was seen a handful of times. The J gene is TRBJ1-2, the V gene TRBV21-1; TRBD1 is taken as the D call from the table, unchecked against the DNA. TRBV21-1 is shown as a pseudogene. The CDR3 covers 19 residues. CDR3 coding DNA: TGTGCCAGCAGCCCTCACCTCGACAGCCACACACCCCTTAACTATGGCTACACCTTC. Translated: CASSPHLDSHTPLNYGYTF.

This chain links TRBV18 with TRBJ1-1; D perhaps matches TRBD1 (5 bases). Trimming removed 0 bases at V and 2 bases at J, with 16 bases between. Germline loops: CDR1 KGHSH, CDR2 LQKENI. The CDR3 has 17 residues. The CDR3 loop reads CASSPPGVRFGNTEAFF. In DNA, the CDR3 is TGTGCCAGCTCACCACCAGGGGTTCGGTTCGGAAACACTGAAGCTTTCTTT.

This clone has a handful of counts. The rearrangement joins TRBV9 to TRBJ1-5, with a tentative D call TRBD1 (5 bases). The V gene's germline CDR1 is SGDLS and CDR2 YYNGEE. With 3 bases removed from V and 6 bases from J, the gap between germline ends came to 16 bases. The CDR3 has 15 amino acids. CDR3: CASSAGAVVGQPQHF. As DNA, the CDR3 is TGTGCCAGCAGCGCCGGGGCCGTTGTTGGTCAGCCCCAGCATTTT.

By sample share, this clone is medium-sized. V usage is TRBV6-2 or TRBV6-3 and J usage is TRBJ2-3; 9 nucleotides agree with TRBD1. Germline V gene data show CDR1 as MNHEY and CDR2 as SVGEGT. Trimming at V came to 2 bases and at J to 7 bases, leaving 10 bases not matched to a gene. CDR3 size: 16 residues. CDR3 protein: CASSYQTGGLTHTQYF. In nucleotides, the CDR3 is TGTGCCAGCAGTTACCAGACAGGGGGTCTTACCCATACGCAGTATTTT.

The V and J genes are TRBV19 and TRBJ2-1; D gene unclear. Trimming removed 3 bases at V and 6 bases at J, with 9 bases between. This CDR3 region has 13 residues. In germline, CDR1 is LNHDA, CDR2 SQIVND (reference sequence). DNA for the CDR3: TGTGCCAGTAGTATTTCTAGTCTCAATGAGCAGTTCTTC. As protein: CASSISSLNEQFF.

This clone is labeled medium-sized. The V call is TRBV3-1 (or the pseudogene TRBV3-2), the J call TRBJ1-6; no clear D. Germline CDR1 and CDR2: LGHDT and YNNKEL (reference sequence). With 1 base removed from V and 7 bases from J, the gap between germline ends came to 17 bases. There are 17 residues in the CDR3. CDR3 sequence (DNA): TGTGCCAGCAGCCAAGGGTCTGTCGGAGAATTAAATTCACCCCTCCACTTT. This codes for CASSQGSVGELNSPLHF.

This clone is termed large. V is TRBV6-6 and J is TRBJ1-1; D unclear. This CDR3 comprises 14 residues. Germline CDR1 is MNHNY and CDR2 is SVGAGI (reference sequence). V was pared by 2 bases and J by 4 bases, with 11 bases between. The CDR3 coding sequence is TGTGCCAGCAGTTACCCAGAGACGGGCACTGAAGCTTTCTTT. Translating it yields CASSYPETGTEAFF.

This clone qualifies as medium-sized (0.01 to 0.1%). This chain uses TRBV29-1 with TRBJ2-3; D gene uncertain. V lost 7 bases to trimming and J lost 3 bases, with 17 bases between them. The CDR3 loop spans 14 amino acids. The germline gives CDR1 SQVTM, CDR2 ANQGSEA. In DNA form, the CDR3 reads TGCAGCGCCGGGCGGTGGTCGCCGACAGATACGCAGTATTTT. Its protein product is CSAGRWSPTDTQYF.

Within the sample, this clone is large. V usage is TRBV6-6 and J usage is TRBJ2-7; 8 bases match TRBD2. J gave up 0 bases and V 6 bases, and 7 bases lay outside the gene matches. Germline V gives CDR1 MNHNY, CDR2 SVGAGI (reference sequence). The CDR3 is 15 amino acids. This CDR3 is CASRTGGKSSYEQYV. DNA for the CDR3: TGTGCCAGCAGGACGGGGGGGAAAAGCTCCTACGAGCAGTACGTC.

By share, this clone ranks as large. The chain has TRBV19 and TRBJ1-2; a weak D match, TRBD1 (6 bases). Germline assignment: CDR1 LNHDA and CDR2 SQIVND (reference sequence). V was cut by 3 bases and J by 0 bases, with 11 bases left in between. The CDR3 contains 15 residues. In nucleotides, the CDR3 is TGTGCCAGTAGTATCGACAGGACAGCTAACTATGGCTACACCTTC. This translates into CASSIDRTANYGYTF.

By share, this clone counts as large. J is TRBJ2-3 and V is TRBV19; 7 nucleotides match TRBD1. Germline trimming cut 4 bases from V and 2 bases from J; bases unmatched to any gene: 6. CDR1 and CDR2 (germline): LNHDA, SQIVND (reference sequence). CDR3 size: 15 residues. DNA of the CDR3: TGTGCCAGTAGTAAGGGGGCAGGACTCACAGATACGCAGTATTTT. Amino acid sequence: CASSKGAGLTDTQYF. Together with reference TRBV19 and TRBJ2-3, the CDR3 gives the full variable domain: DGGITQSPKYLFRKEGQNVTLSCEQNLNHDAMYWYRQDPGQGLRLIYYSQIVNDFQKGDIAEGYSVSREKKESFPLTVTSAQKNPTAFYLCASSKGAGLTDTQYFGPGTRLTVL.

By share, this clone ranks as large. The rearrangement links TRBV23-1 to TRBJ2-4; D tentatively fits TRBD1 or TRBD2 (5 bases each). TRBV23-1 is treated as an ORF (open reading frame) with a function not yet certain. This CDR3 contains 13 residues. V was pared by 2 bases and J by 14 bases, with 16 bases between. The CDR3 DNA follows: TGCGCCAGCAGTCAAAAAGACTCGGGGCGGGAGTACTTC. The encoded protein is CASSQKDSGREYF.

By share, this clone counts as medium-sized. This chain links TRBV4-2 with TRBJ1-6, with a weak D call TRBD1 (6 bases). The CDR3 spans 15 residues. V dropped 3 bases and J dropped 5 bases, with 11 bases sitting between them. Looked up from germline, CDR1 is LGHNA and CDR2 is YNFKEQ. CDR3 bases: TGTGCCAGCAGCCAGACCAGGGGAGATAATTCACCCCTCCACTTT. Amino acids: CASSQTRGDNSPLHF.

The sample holds a few counts of this clone. This chain uses TRBV19 with TRBJ1-2, with D possibly being TRBD1 (6 bases). The CDR3 runs 15 residues. V was shortened by 6 bases and J by 8 bases, with 22 bases between the two germline ends. Germline assignment: CDR1 LNHDA and CDR2 SQIVND (reference sequence). CDR3 region: CASRARDKSDGGYTF. The DNA for the CDR3 is TGTGCCAGTAGAGCAAGGGACAAGTCAGACGGCGGCTACACCTTC.

The V gene is TRBV12-3 or TRBV12-4, the J gene TRBJ1-2; no firm D call. The CDR3 totals 12 residues. V lost 3 bases and J 1 base, leaving 3 bases between the germline ends. As DNA, the CDR3 is TGTGCCAGCAGTTTGGGTAACTATGGCTACACCTTC. Protein: CASSLGNYGYTF.

By its share, this clone is medium-sized. Other nucleotide sequences from this sample produce the same CDR3. This chain links TRBV5-1 with TRBJ1-6; a weak D match, TRBD1 (5 bases). The ends were cut back, 0 bases at V and 7 bases at J, with 11 bases in the middle. This CDR3 is built from 15 residues. Germline-derived CDR1 and CDR2 are SGHRS and YFSETQ. The CDR3 sequence is CASSLEGVGNSPLHF. The CDR3 DNA reads TGCGCCAGCAGCTTGGAAGGGGTGGGAAATTCACCCCTCCACTTT.

The J gene is TRBJ1-2, the V gene TRBV6-5; TRBD1 might be the D (5 bases). The germline V gene encodes CDR1 MNHEY and CDR2 SVGAGI. The V and J ends lost 2 bases and 8 bases respectively, with 9 bases between them. The CDR3 runs to 12 residues. The CDR3: CASSYDSRGYTF. The CDR3 DNA follows: TGTGCCAGCAGTTACGACAGTCGAGGCTACACCTTC.

By sample fraction, this clone is large. Different DNA sequences within this sample yield the same CDR3. The genes are TRBV6-6 and TRBJ1-1; D is unclear. The CDR3 is 14 residues long. V shed 2 bases and J shed 0 bases, with 7 bases lying between them. Germline CDR1 reads MNHNY; CDR2 reads SVGAGI (reference sequence). The CDR3 region is CASSYQEMNTEAFF. The DNA for the CDR3 is TGTGCCAGCAGTTACCAGGAGATGAACACTGAAGCTTTCTTT.

In its sample, this clone ranks as medium-sized. CDR3 sequence (DNA): TGTGCCAGCAGCTTGTTAGGGACAGGTCGTATCTCTGGAAACACCATATATTTT. This sequence encodes CASSLLGTGRISGNTIYF. This chain connects TRBV5-6 to TRBJ1-3; 8 nucleotides line up with TRBD1. CDR1 and CDR2 (germline): SGHDT, YYEEEE. Trimming took 1 base from V and 0 from J; bases not matched to a gene: 9. The CDR3 is made up of 18 amino acids.